The 30 T cell receptor beta chains in this list originate from one sample, sequenced in a study of T cells in localized non-small cell lung cancer. Method: immunoSEQ multiplex PCR; TCRdb's copy keeps in-frame clones and lacks some. The table has tens of thousands of clones, 88% seen once. The sequencing here drew on PBMCs, taken before any cancer treatment. All receptors come from a man aged 40 to 70 with stage II lung adenocarcinoma.

This chain uses TRBV19 with TRBJ1-1; TRBD1 matches 7 bases. The CDR3 length is 16 residues. Germline CDR1 is LNHDA and CDR2 is SQIVND (reference sequence). Trimming removed 6 bases from V and 5 bases from J; junction bases left unmatched: 15. In nucleotides, the CDR3 is TGTGCCAGTAGACCTCGACAGGGCGCCGGGCTAACTGAAGCTTTCTTT. It is translated as CASRPRQGAGLTEAFF.

The genes are TRBV2 and TRBJ2-3; D gene unclear. Germline loops: CDR1 SNHLY, CDR2 FYNNEI. The CDR3 is made up of 13 amino acids. The V end lost 7 bases, the J end lost 1 base, and 9 bases lay between the germline ends. Written as DNA, the CDR3 is TGTGCCAGCATCGGTTCCGGCACAGATACGCAGTATTTT. Its translation is CASIGSGTDTQYF.

CDR3 sequence reads: CASSLAGQTYGYTF. The CDR3 DNA follows: TGTGCCAGCAGCTTGGCGGGGCAGACATATGGCTACACCTTC. The chain carries TRBV5-4 and TRBJ1-2; tentatively, D is TRBD1 (5 bases). The V and J ends lost 0 bases and 5 bases respectively, with 11 bases between them. This CDR3 is 14 amino acids long. CDR1 is SGHNT and CDR2 is YYREEE in the germline V gene (reference sequence).

V and J are TRBV28 and TRBJ1-3; maybe TRBD1 (6 bases). The CDR3 has 15 residues. In germline, CDR1 is MDHEN, CDR2 SYDVKM. Deletions cut 4 bases from V and 3 bases from J, with 13 bases between. The DNA for the CDR3 is TGTGCCAGCAGTTGGCAACAGGGCTATGGAAACACCATATATTTT. It translates to CASSWQQGYGNTIYF. The entire variable domain, with the rest obtained from reference TRBV28 and TRBJ1-3, is as follows: DVKVTQSSRYLVKRTGEKVFLECVQDMDHENMFWYRQDPGLGLRLIYFSYDVKMKEKGDIPEGYSVSREKKERFSLILESASTNQTSMYLCASSWQQGYGNTIYFGEGSWLTVV.

On this clone itself: The junction departs from the called germline gene at one end, perhaps through a read error. The chain carries TRBV7-9 and TRBJ2-3; the D is unclear. This CDR3 region has 9 residues. CDR1 and CDR2 from the germline V gene are SEHNR and FQNEAQ (reference sequence). The CDR3 region is CASSPDLEF. CDR3 DNA: TGTGCCAGCAGCCCAGACCTGGAGTTT.

This clone was observed a few times. V and J are TRBV5-6 and TRBJ1-6; D unclear. Germline CDR1 is SGHDT and CDR2 is YYEEEE. The germline V and J ends were trimmed by 2 bases and 0 bases, with 12 bases remaining between them. The CDR3 extends over 17 amino acids. The CDR3 spells CASSFFGGSSYNSPLHF. CDR3 nucleotide sequence: TGTGCCAGCAGCTTCTTTGGCGGAAGCTCCTATAATTCACCCCTCCACTTT.

The gene calls are TRBV11-3 and TRBJ2-5; 10 bases fit TRBD2. The CDR3 sequence is 18 residues long. Germline CDR1 and CDR2: SGHNT and YENEEA. With 5 bases clipped from V and 5 bases from J, the junction kept 17 bases outside the gene matches. The CDR3 loop is CASSPGLATQGVGETQYF. For the CDR3, the DNA is TGTGCCAGCAGCCCGGGACTAGCGACCCAGGGGGTGGGGGAGACCCAGTACTTC.

The chain links TRBV29-1 to TRBJ1-2; no firm D call. V was clipped by 4 bases and J by 7 bases, with 10 bases between them. The CDR3 length is 11 residues. From germline, CDR1 is SQVTM and CDR2 ANQGSEA. This chain's CDR3 is CSVAPEGGYTF. The CDR3 DNA reads TGCAGCGTTGCCCCGGAGGGTGGCTACACCTTC.

The chain joins TRBV7-9 to TRBJ2-2; D call uncertain. CDR1 and CDR2 (germline): SEHNR, FQNEAQ (reference sequence). V lost 2 bases to trimming and J lost 0 bases, with 7 bases between them. The length of the CDR3 is 15 residues. DNA for the CDR3: TGTGCCAGCAGCTTATTTACTACGAACACCGGGGAGCTGTTTTTT. Amino acid sequence: CASSLFTTNTGELFF. Drawing the rest from reference TRBV7-9 and TRBJ2-2, the complete variable domain is DTGVSQNPRHKITKRGQNVTFRCDPISEHNRLYWYRQTLGQGPEFLTYFQNEAQLEKSRLLSDRFSAERPKGSFSTLEIQRTEQGDSAMYLCASSLFTTNTGELFFGEGSRLTVL.

The DNA of the CDR3 is TGTGCCAGCAGTGACTCCCAGGGCGCCTCGGGCTACACCTTC. Translation: CASSDSQGASGYTF. The chain uses TRBV6-4 and TRBJ1-2; tentative D call: TRBD1 (5 bases). The CDR3 extends over 14 amino acids. V lost 0 bases and J lost 8, with 13 bases in between. Germline-derived CDR1 and CDR2 are MRHNA and SNTAGT.

The chain employs TRBV5-1 and TRBJ2-5; D may be TRBD2 (5 bases). V was trimmed by 2 bases and J by 1 base, leaving 12 bases between them. The CDR3 sequence is 15 residues long. Germline assignment: CDR1 SGHRS and CDR2 YFSETQ. As DNA, the CDR3 is TGCGCCAGCAGCTTCGGGGAAGGTTTCCAAGAGACCCAGTACTTC. Amino acid sequence: CASSFGEGFQETQYF. Variable domain in full (rest from reference TRBV5-1 and TRBJ2-5): KAGVTQTPRYLIKTRGQQVTLSCSPISGHRSVSWYQQTPGQGLQFLFEYFSETQRNKGNFPGRFSGRQFSNSRSEMNVSTLELGDSALYLCASSFGEGFQETQYFGPGTRLLVL.

The chain links TRBV6-6 to TRBJ1-1, with D unresolved. CDR1 is MNHNY, CDR2 SVGAGI, per germline (reference sequence). Trimming stripped 2 bases from V and 1 base from J, with 5 bases between. This CDR3 comprises 13 residues. In nucleotides, the CDR3 is TGTGCCAGCAGTTACCTGAAGAACACTGAAGCTTTCTTT. Its translation is CASSYLKNTEAFF.

V gene TRBV19 combines with J gene TRBJ1-2, with D possibly TRBD1 on 6 matching bases. V dropped 4 bases and J dropped 6 bases, with 12 bases sitting between them. The length of the CDR3 is 13 residues. Germline CDR1 reads LNHDA; CDR2 reads SQIVND (reference sequence). The CDR3 coding sequence is TGTGCCAGTAGTACCCAGGGGTTTCATGGCTACACCTTC. Amino acids: CASSTQGFHGYTF.

CDR3 protein: CAISDRSGANVLTF. The CDR3 DNA is TGTGCCATCAGTGATCGATCTGGGGCCAACGTCCTGACTTTC. This chain links TRBV10-3 with TRBJ2-6; D is unresolved. The V end was cut by 3 bases, the J end by 1 base, with 4 bases between. The germline V gene encodes CDR1 ENHRY and CDR2 SYGVKD. The CDR3 is 14 amino acids.

The chain is built from TRBV4-3 and TRBJ1-1, with D hard to call. V was shortened by 0 bases and J by 3 bases, with 17 bases between the two germline ends. Looked up from germline, CDR1 is LGHNA and CDR2 is YSLEER. The CDR3 contains 17 residues. CDR3 region: CASSQDFDSMSDTEAFF. The CDR3 coding sequence is TGCGCCAGCAGCCAAGATTTCGACTCCATGTCAGACACTGAAGCTTTCTTT.

In nucleotides, the CDR3 is TGTGCCAGCAGTGAACAGCCGGTTGACAATCAGCCCCAGCATTTT. It is translated as CASSEQPVDNQPQHF. The chain uses TRBV2 and TRBJ1-5; D is undetermined. The V gene lost 2 bases and the J gene lost 3 bases, with 11 bases spanning the gap. This CDR3 has 15 amino acids. The germline V gene encodes CDR1 SNHLY and CDR2 FYNNEI.

The genes are TRBV5-1 and TRBJ2-7, with D maybe TRBD2 (6 bases). The CDR3 has 13 residues. CDR1 SGHRS and CDR2 YFSETQ come from the germline V gene. Trimming shortened V by 4 bases and J by 7 bases, and 15 bases separated the two germline ends. CDR3 residues: CASSQQAGGEQYF. Written as DNA, the CDR3 is TGCGCCAGCAGCCAACAAGCGGGCGGAGAGCAGTACTTC.

The chain couples TRBV5-6 to TRBJ1-4; TRBD1 matches 8 bases. CDR3 length: 15 residues. Looked up from germline, CDR1 is SGHDT and CDR2 is YYEEEE. Trimming removed 4 bases from V and 8 bases from J; junction bases left unmatched: 10. The CDR3: CASSTGQATREKLFF. CDR3 bases: TGTGCCAGCAGCACGGGACAGGCTACGCGGGAAAAACTGTTTTTT.

The V call is TRBV5-6, the J call TRBJ2-7; maybe TRBD1 (5 bases). The CDR3 has 15 residues. V was trimmed by 4 bases and J by 4 bases, leaving 18 bases between them. Germline assignment: CDR1 SGHDT and CDR2 YYEEEE. CDR3 loop: CASSPTARVRYEQYF. CDR3 coding DNA: TGTGCCAGCAGCCCCACCGCCAGGGTTCGATACGAGCAGTACTTC.

CDR3 residues: CASSAIPLPGNYGYTF. The CDR3 bases are TGTGCCAGCAGCGCCATCCCCCTCCCGGGGAACTATGGCTACACCTTC. The chain employs TRBV9 and TRBJ1-2; unclear D gene. The CDR3 spans 16 residues. From germline, CDR1 is SGDLS and CDR2 YYNGEE. Trimming stripped 3 bases from V and 2 bases from J, with 17 bases between. Looking up the rest from reference TRBV9 and TRBJ1-2 gives the full variable domain: DSGVTQTPKHLITATGQRVTLRCSPRSGDLSVYWYQQSLDQGLQFLIQYYNGEERAKGNILERFSAQQFPDLHSELNLSSLELGDSALYFCASSAIPLPGNYGYTFGSGTRLTVV.

The chain recombines TRBV5-6 with TRBJ2-7, with a tentative D call TRBD2 (5 bases). Per the germline V gene, CDR1 is SGHDT and CDR2 is YYEEEE. The CDR3 is 12 residues long. V lost 0 bases and J lost 9, with 10 bases in between. This CDR3 is CASSLGGLGQYF. The CDR3 DNA is TGTGCCAGCAGCTTGGGAGGACTCGGGCAGTACTTC.

The chain combines TRBV28 with TRBJ1-4, with D hard to call. The CDR3 length is 13 residues. V was trimmed by 8 bases and J by 6 bases, leaving 13 bases between them. Germline V gene sequence: CDR1 MDHEN, CDR2 SYDVKM. In DNA, the CDR3 is TGTGCCAGCCGCTACTTTCGACATGAAAAACTGTTTTTT. Translating gives CASRYFRHEKLFF.

The chain employs TRBV19 and TRBJ2-2; TRBD1 matches at 7 bases. CDR1 is LNHDA, CDR2 SQIVND, per germline (reference sequence). The J segment lost 5 bases and the V segment lost 6 bases, leaving 9 bases of the junction unmatched. This CDR3 is built from 15 residues. The CDR3 reads CASSHIGGETGELFF. As DNA, the CDR3 is TGTGCCAGTAGCCATATAGGGGGCGAAACCGGGGAGCTGTTTTTT.

The rearrangement links TRBV6-5 to TRBJ1-5, with 7 bases fitting TRBD1. The V gene end was trimmed by 6 bases and the J gene end by 4 bases; junction bases not matched to a gene: 3. This CDR3 contains 13 residues. Germline assignment: CDR1 MNHEY and CDR2 SVGAGI. The DNA for the CDR3 is TGTGCCAGCAGGCGGGACAGAAATCAGCCCCAGCATTTT. Translation gives CASRRDRNQPQHF.

The gene calls are TRBV5-7 and TRBJ1-4, with TRBD1 matching 12 bases. TRBV5-7 is reported as an ORF; its role is uncertain. V was pared by 8 bases and J by 8 bases, with 16 bases of the junction left unmatched. CDR3 length equals 17 residues. CDR3 region: CASLRDRGRLGSEKLFF. CDR3 nucleotide sequence: TGTGCCAGTCTCCGGGACAGGGGGCGCTTGGGGTCCGAAAAACTGTTTTTT.

This clone was detected once. The chain combines TRBV6-5 with TRBJ2-7, with a possible D match to TRBD2 (7 bases). Trimming took off 5 bases at V and 6 bases at J, with 17 bases between the two ends. Germline V gene sequence: CDR1 MNHEY, CDR2 SVGAGI. The CDR3 is 14 residues long. The CDR3 region is CASSKDWAGAEQYF. DNA for the CDR3: TGTGCCAGCAGTAAGGACTGGGCGGGGGCCGAGCAGTACTTC.

The genes are TRBV7-2 and TRBJ2-7; 8 bases align to TRBD1. The CDR3 runs to 15 residues. Germline CDR1 and CDR2: SGHTA and FQGNSA. Trimming at V came to 6 bases and at J to 3 bases, leaving 10 bases not matched to a gene. CDR3 coding DNA: TGTGCCAGCAGTCCAGGGGGCGCGGCGATCTACGAGCAGTACTTC. Translation: CASSPGGAAIYEQYF.

The J gene is TRBJ2-3, the V gene TRBV7-9; D is possibly TRBD2 (5 bases). The V gene's germline CDR1 is SEHNR and CDR2 FQNEAQ (reference sequence). The CDR3 spans 15 residues. Trimming took 5 bases from V and 0 from J, leaving 12 bases between them. CDR3 sequence (DNA): TGTGCCAGCAGCCGAGAGCGGTCTAGCACAGATACGCAGTATTTT. Its translation is CASSRERSSTDTQYF.

This rearrangement joins TRBV28 to TRBJ1-2; unclear D gene. V lost 6 bases, J lost 2 bases, and 16 bases lay in between. This CDR3 spans 15 amino acids. Germline-derived CDR1 and CDR2 are MDHEN and SYDVKM. This chain's CDR3 is CASRLREEVNYGYTF. Here the CDR3 DNA reads TGTGCCAGCAGACTAAGGGAGGAAGTAAACTATGGCTACACCTTC.

The V and J genes are TRBV7-6 and TRBJ2-7; weak D call: TRBD1 (7 bases). Trimming cost V 4 bases and J 7 bases, with 20 bases left between them. This CDR3 contains 15 residues. Germline CDR1 is SGHVS and CDR2 is FNYEAQ. The CDR3 loop reads CASSSQGGPVGEQYF. For the CDR3, the DNA is TGTGCCAGCAGCTCTCAGGGGGGCCCCGTAGGTGAGCAGTACTTC.